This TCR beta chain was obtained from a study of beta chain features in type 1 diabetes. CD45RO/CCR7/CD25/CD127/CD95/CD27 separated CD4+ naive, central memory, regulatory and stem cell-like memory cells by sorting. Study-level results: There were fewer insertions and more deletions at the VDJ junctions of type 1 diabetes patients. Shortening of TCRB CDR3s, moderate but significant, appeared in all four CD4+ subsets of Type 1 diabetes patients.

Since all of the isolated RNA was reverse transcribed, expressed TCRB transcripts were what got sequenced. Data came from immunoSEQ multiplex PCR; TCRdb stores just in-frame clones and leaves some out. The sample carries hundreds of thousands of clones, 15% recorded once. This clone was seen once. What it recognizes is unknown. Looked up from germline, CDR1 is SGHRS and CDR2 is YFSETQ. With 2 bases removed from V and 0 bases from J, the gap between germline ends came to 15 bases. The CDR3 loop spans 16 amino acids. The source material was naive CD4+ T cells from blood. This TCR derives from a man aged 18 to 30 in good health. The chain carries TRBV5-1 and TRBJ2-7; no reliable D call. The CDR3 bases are TGCGCCAGCAGCTTCCTTCAACCTCCCCTCTCCTACGAGCAGTACTTC. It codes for CASSFLQPPLSYEQYF.